This entry features one T cell receptor beta chain sequence. Its antigen remains unknown. Sample treatment: roughly 19 received Ad26.COV2.S at low or high dose, single or two shots; about 5 received placebo; per-sample allocation not given. Samples analyzed were those drawn on day 63 after the first vaccine or placebo injection. The CDR3 consists of 14 residues. CDR1 is SGHNT and CDR2 is YYREEE in the germline V gene (reference sequence). The J segment lost 5 bases and the V segment lost 4 bases, leaving 6 bases of the junction unmatched. The sample originates from a study of Ad26.COV2.S vaccination and SARS-CoV-2 variants. As for the study in general: Participants got Ad26.COV2.S intramuscularly, once or twice 56 days apart.

Notes on the study in general: Responses of T cells in total may have been underestimated by the TCR breadth and depth analyses.

Generated by immunoSEQ multiplex PCR, the TCRdb table keeps only in-frame clones and is missing some. The data contain about 480,000 clones, 70% to 90% of them singletons. The sequencing here drew on peripheral blood, taken in a trial of Ad26.COV2.S vaccine versus placebo. J is TRBJ2-7 and V is TRBV5-4, with 10 bases fitting TRBD1. The receptor's source is a person between 18 and 60 years old who received the Ad26.COV2.S COVID-19 vaccine or a placebo. The CDR3 DNA follows: TGTGCCAGCAGCGCGGACAGGGGGACCCACGAGCAGTACTTC. Its translation: CASSADRGTHEQYF.